Listed here are 6 T cell receptor beta chains from one sample, sequenced in a study of blood T cell repertoires in COVID-19. This table comes from immunoSEQ multiplex PCR, and its TCRdb copy is limited to in-frame clones, with some not included. The repertoire holds 95,000 to 150,000 clones, with 84% as singletons. The sequenced sample was PBMCs or T cells enriched from blood (not recorded which). The receptor set was obtained from a woman under 40 who had recovered from COVID-19.

V usage is TRBV19 and J usage is TRBJ1-5; D is unclear. Trimming left V 5 bases short and J 4 bases short, with 6 bases between. This CDR3 has 12 residues. CDR1 and CDR2 from the germline V gene are LNHDA and SQIVND (reference sequence). The CDR3 sequence is CASSYKNQPQHF. The CDR3 DNA is TGTGCCAGTAGTTATAAAAATCAGCCCCAGCATTTT.

Only one count was recorded for this clone. The rearrangement uses TRBV25-1 and TRBJ2-1; 9 bases map to TRBD1. CDR1 and CDR2 from the germline V gene are MGHDK and SYGVNS. V gave up 8 bases and J gave up 5 bases; unmatched junction bases: 7. CDR3 length equals 14 residues. The CDR3 nucleotides are TGTGCCAGCCTGTCGGGACAGGGCAACAATGAGCAGTTCTTC. This translates into CASLSGQGNNEQFF.

The chain joins TRBV5-1 to TRBJ1-2; D gene uncertain. Trimming removed 1 base from V and 14 bases from J, with 21 bases in between. The CDR3 spans 14 residues. Germline assignment: CDR1 SGHRS and CDR2 YFSETQ. This chain's CDR3 is CASSLSTTTPGGTF. DNA of the CDR3: TGCGCCAGCAGCTTGTCTACCACAACTCCTGGCGGGACCTTC.

The chain is built from TRBV4-2 and TRBJ2-3; TRBD2 matches at 7 bases. CDR1 is LGHNA and CDR2 is YNFKEQ in the germline V gene. V trimming: 2 bases; J trimming: 3 bases; junction bases outside the gene matches: 8. The CDR3 is made up of 16 amino acids. The CDR3 nucleotides are TGTGCCAGCAGCCAAAGGTCTAGCGGACTGACAGATACGCAGTATTTT. Amino acids: CASSQRSSGLTDTQYF.

This sequence joins TRBV4-1 and TRBJ2-3, with D perhaps TRBD1 (5 bases). Germline V gives CDR1 MGHRA, CDR2 YSYEKL. Trimming left V 2 bases short and J 0 bases short, with 18 bases between. This CDR3 spans 18 amino acids. The CDR3 region is CASSQNPGRALSTDTQYF. In DNA form, the CDR3 reads TGCGCCAGCAGCCAAAATCCCGGCAGGGCCCTCAGCACAGATACGCAGTATTTT.

The rearrangement uses TRBV2 and TRBJ1-6, with D possibly TRBD1 on 5 matching bases. CDR3 length equals 13 residues. Between the trimmed V and J ends, which lost 5 bases and 9 bases, there was a span of 11 bases. The germline V gene has CDR1 SNHLY and CDR2 FYNNEI. In nucleotides, the CDR3 is TGTGCCAGCAGTTCCGGGGGAGGTTCACCCCTCCACTTT. Protein product: CASSSGGGSPLHF.